This T cell receptor (beta chain) originates from a study of neoadjuvant nivolumab and ipilimumab in lung cancer. Study findings and constraints: A small number of samples were TCR sequenced.

The CDR3 is made up of 14 amino acids. Germline V gene sequence: CDR1 KGHSH, CDR2 LQKENI. V was clipped by 5 bases and J by 4 bases; unmatched bases: 5. TCRdb's copy holds only in-frame clones and misses some; the assay was immunoSEQ multiplex PCR. The table has under 50,000 clones, around 89% seen once. About this clone itself: Its antigen remains unknown.

The sequence was collected from an adult with non-small cell lung cancer. Some clones in this sample may be carry-over from other donors' samples. The input for sequencing was blood, taken before neoadjuvant nivolumab, alone or with ipilimumab. The rearrangement joins TRBV18 to TRBJ2-7; 10 nucleotides line up with TRBD2. The CDR3 is CASSELAGNYEQYF. The CDR3 DNA follows: TGTGCCAGCTCAGAACTAGCGGGGAATTACGAGCAGTACTTC.